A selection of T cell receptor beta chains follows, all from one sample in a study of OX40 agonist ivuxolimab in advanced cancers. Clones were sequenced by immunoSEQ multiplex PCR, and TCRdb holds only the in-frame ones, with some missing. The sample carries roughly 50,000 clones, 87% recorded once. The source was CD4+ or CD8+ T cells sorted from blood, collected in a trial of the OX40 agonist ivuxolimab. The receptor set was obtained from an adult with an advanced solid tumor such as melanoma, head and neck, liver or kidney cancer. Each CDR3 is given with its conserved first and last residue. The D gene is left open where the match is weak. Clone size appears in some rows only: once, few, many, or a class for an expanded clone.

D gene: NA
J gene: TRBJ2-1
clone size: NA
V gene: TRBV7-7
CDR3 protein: CASSLSEGETMQFF
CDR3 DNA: TGTGCCAGCAGCTTATCTGAGGGGGAAACCATGCAGTTCTTC

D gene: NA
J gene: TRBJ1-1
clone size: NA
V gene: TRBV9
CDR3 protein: CASSVEQNTEAFF
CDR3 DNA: TGTGCCAGCAGCGTAGAGCAGAACACTGAAGCTTTCTTT

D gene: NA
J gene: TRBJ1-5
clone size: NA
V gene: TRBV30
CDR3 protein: CAWSQGDGQPQHF
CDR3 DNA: TGTGCCTGGAGTCAAGGGGACGGGCAGCCCCAGCATTTT

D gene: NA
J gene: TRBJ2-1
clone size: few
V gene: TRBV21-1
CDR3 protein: CASRRQSRVTKNNEQFF
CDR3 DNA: TGTGCCAGCAGGAGACAGTCCAGGGTAACAAAGAACAATGAGCAGTTCTTC

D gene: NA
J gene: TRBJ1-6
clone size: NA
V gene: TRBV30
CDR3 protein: CAWSVLWGSYNSPLHF
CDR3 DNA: TGTGCCTGGAGTGTACTGTGGGGCTCCTATAATTCACCCCTCCACTTT

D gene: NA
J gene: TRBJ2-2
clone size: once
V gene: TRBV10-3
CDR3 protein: CAISVAETTGELFF
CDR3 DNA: TGTGCCATCAGTGTCGCGGAGACAACCGGGGAGCTGTTTTTT

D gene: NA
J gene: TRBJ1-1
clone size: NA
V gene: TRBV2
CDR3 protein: CASSSLPFHEGTEAFF
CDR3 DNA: TGTGCCAGCAGTTCCTTACCTTTCCACGAGGGCACTGAAGCTTTCTTT

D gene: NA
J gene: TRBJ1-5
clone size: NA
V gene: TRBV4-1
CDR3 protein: CASSPRTGVDNQPQHF
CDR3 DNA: TGCGCCAGCAGCCCAAGAACTGGGGTTGACAATCAGCCCCAGCATTTT

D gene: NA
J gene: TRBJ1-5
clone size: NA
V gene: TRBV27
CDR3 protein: CASSLIPAQGDQPQHF
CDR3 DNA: TGTGCCAGCAGTTTAATACCGGCACAGGGTGATCAGCCCCAGCATTTT

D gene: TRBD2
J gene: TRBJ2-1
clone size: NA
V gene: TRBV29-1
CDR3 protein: CSVEGLAGVRKHDNEQFF
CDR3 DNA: TGCAGCGTTGAAGGACTAGCGGGAGTGAGGAAGCACGACAATGAGCAGTTCTTC

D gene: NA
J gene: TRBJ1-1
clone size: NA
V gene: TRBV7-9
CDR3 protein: CASSYVGSTEAFF
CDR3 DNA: TGTGCCAGCAGCTATGTAGGGAGCACTGAAGCTTTCTTT

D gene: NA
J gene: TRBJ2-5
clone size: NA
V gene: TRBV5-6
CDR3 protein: CASSLALRGTQYF
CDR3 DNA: TGTGCCAGCAGCTTGGCGCTACGGGGGACCCAGTACTTC

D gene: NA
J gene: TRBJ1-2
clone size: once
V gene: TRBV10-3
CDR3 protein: CAISESGDDYGYTF
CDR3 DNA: TGTGCCATCAGTGAGTCGGGGGACGACTATGGCTACACCTTC

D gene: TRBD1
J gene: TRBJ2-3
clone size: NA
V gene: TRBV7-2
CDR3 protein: CASSLALTGVDTQYF
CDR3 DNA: TGTGCCAGCAGCTTAGCCCTAACAGGGGTAGATACGCAGTATTTT

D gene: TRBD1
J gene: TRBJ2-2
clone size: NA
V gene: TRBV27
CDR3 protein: CASSKPGQEYSNTGELFF
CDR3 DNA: TGTGCCAGCAGTAAACCGGGACAGGAATATTCAAACACCGGGGAGCTGTTTTTT

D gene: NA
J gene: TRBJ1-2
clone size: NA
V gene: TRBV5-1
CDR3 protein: CASSLEPLGIGYTF
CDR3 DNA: TGCGCCAGCAGCTTAGAGCCACTTGGGATTGGCTACACCTTC

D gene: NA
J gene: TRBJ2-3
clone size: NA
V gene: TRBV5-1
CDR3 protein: CASSELPLGTDTQYF
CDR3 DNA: TGCGCCAGCAGCGAGCTACCGTTAGGGACAGATACGCAGTATTTT

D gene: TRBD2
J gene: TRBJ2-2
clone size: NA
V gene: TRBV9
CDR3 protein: CASSASGLAGGTPELFF
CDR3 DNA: TGTGCCAGCAGCGCGTCGGGACTAGCGGGAGGGACGCCGGAGCTGTTTTTT

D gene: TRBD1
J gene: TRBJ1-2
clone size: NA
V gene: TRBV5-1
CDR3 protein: CASSQGTGANYGYTF
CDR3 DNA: TGCGCCAGCAGCCAAGGGACAGGCGCTAACTATGGCTACACCTTC

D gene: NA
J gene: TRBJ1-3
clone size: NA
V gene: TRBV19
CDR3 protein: CASSISGRISGNTIYF
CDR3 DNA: TGTGCCAGTAGTATCTCCGGACGCATCTCTGGAAACACCATATATTTT

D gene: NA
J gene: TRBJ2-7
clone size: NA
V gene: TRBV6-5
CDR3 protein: CASSYAGLPYYEQYF
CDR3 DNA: TGTGCCAGCAGCTACGCGGGATTGCCTTACTACGAGCAGTACTTC

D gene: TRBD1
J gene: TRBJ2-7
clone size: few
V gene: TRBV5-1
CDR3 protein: CASSLDPQGANEQYF
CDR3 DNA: TGCGCCAGCAGCTTGGATCCGCAGGGGGCCAACGAGCAGTACTTC

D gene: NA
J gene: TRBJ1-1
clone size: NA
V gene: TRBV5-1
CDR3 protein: CASSLQGSNTEAFF
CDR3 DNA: TGCGCCAGCAGCTTGCAGGGATCGAACACTGAAGCTTTCTTT

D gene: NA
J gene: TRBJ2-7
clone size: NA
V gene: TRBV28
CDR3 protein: CASSFVGRAYEQYF
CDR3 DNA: TGTGCCAGCAGTTTTGTGGGACGCGCCTACGAGCAGTACTTC

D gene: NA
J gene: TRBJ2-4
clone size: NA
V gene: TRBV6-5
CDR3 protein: CASSPAQGRRYF
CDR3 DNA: TGTGCCAGCAGCCCCGCACAGGGTCGGAGGTACTTC

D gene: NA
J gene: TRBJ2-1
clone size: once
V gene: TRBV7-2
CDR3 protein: CASSLVARLFF
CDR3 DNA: TGTGCCAGCAGCTTAGTTGCTAGGCTGTTCTTC

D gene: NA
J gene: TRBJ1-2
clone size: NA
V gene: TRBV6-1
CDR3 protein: CASSAAFGEPYGYTF
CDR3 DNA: TGTGCCAGCAGTGCCGCTTTCGGGGAACCCTATGGCTACACCTTC

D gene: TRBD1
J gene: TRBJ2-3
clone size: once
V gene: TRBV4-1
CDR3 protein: CASSPPGQRNPDTQYF
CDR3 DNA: TGCGCCAGCAGCCCACCGGGACAGCGAAATCCAGATACGCAGTATTTT

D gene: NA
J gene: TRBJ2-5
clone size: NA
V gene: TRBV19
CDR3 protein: CASSTDRNQETQYF
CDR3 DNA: TGTGCCAGTAGTACCGACAGAAATCAAGAGACCCAGTACTTC

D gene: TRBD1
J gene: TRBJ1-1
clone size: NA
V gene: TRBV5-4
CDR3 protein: CASSHNRGTEAFF
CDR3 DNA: TGTGCCAGCAGCCATAACAGGGGCACTGAAGCTTTCTTT

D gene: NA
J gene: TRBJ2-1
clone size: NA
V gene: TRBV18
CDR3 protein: CASSLQGQGGYNEQFF
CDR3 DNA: TGTGCCAGCTCCCTCCAGGGGCAAGGTGGCTACAATGAGCAGTTCTTC

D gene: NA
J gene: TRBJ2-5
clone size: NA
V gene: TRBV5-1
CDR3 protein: CASSLGGRAETQYF
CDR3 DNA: TGCGCCAGCAGCTTGGGAGGCAGGGCAGAGACCCAGTACTTC

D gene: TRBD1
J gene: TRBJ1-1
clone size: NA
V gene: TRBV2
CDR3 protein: CASSYRGLAEAFF
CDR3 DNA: TGTGCCAGCAGCTACAGGGGGCTCGCTGAAGCTTTCTTT

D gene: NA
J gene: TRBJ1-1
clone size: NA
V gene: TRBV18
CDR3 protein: CASSPAGRTEAFF
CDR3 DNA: TGTGCCAGCTCACCGGCAGGGAGAACTGAAGCTTTCTTT

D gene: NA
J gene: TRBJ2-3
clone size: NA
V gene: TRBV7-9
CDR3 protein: CASSVGDTQYF
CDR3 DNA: TGTGCCAGCAGCGTAGGAGATACGCAGTATTTT

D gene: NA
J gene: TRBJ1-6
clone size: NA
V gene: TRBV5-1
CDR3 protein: CASSLDRGYNSPLHF
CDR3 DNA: TGCGCCAGCAGCTTGGATAGAGGATATAATTCACCCCTCCACTTT

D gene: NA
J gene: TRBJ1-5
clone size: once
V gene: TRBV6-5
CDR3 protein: CASSYSGGVKGQPQHF
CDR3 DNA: TGTGCCAGCAGTTACTCGGGCGGGGTAAAAGGTCAGCCCCAGCATTTT

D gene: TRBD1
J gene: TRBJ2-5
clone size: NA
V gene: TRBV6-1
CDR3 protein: CAILRGQAKETQYF
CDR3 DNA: TGTGCCATCTTAAGGGGACAGGCCAAAGAGACCCAGTACTTC

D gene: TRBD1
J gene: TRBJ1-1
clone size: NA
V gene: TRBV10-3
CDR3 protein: CAISPGTGGLGAFF
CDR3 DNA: TGTGCCATCAGCCCCGGGACAGGGGGGCTGGGAGCTTTCTTT

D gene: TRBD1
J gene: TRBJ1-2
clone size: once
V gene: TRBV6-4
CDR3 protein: CASSDPEQGVYGYTF
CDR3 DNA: TGTGCCAGCAGTGACCCCGAACAGGGGGTCTATGGCTACACCTTC

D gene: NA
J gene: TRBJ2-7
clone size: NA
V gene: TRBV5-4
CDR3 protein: CASTQLSYEQYF
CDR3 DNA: TGTGCCAGCACCCAGCTTAGCTACGAGCAGTACTTC

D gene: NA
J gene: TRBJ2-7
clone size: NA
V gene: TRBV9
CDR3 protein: CASSALSSGPYEQYF
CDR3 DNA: TGTGCCAGCAGCGCCCTTTCCAGCGGTCCCTACGAGCAGTACTTC

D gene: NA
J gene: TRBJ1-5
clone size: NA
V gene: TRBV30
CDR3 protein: CAWSVRGNQPQHF
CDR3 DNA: TGTGCCTGGAGTGTTAGGGGGAATCAGCCCCAGCATTTT

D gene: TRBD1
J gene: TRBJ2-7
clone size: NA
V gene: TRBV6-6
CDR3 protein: CASSLDRVYEQYF
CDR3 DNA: TGTGCCAGCAGTTTGGACAGGGTATACGAGCAGTACTTC

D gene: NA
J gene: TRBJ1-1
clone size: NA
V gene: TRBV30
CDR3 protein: CAWTLPLGAAEAFF
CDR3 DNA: TGTGCCTGGACCCTACCCCTCGGGGCGGCTGAAGCTTTCTTT

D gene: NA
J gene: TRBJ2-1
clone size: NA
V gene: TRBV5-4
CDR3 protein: CASSQGRTYNEQFF
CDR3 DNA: TGTGCCAGCAGTCAGGGGAGGACTTACAATGAGCAGTTCTTC

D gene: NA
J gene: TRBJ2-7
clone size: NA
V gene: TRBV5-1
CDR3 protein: CASSLGSAGSSYEQYF
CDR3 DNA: TGCGCCAGCAGCTTGGGTTCAGCGGGCTCCTCCTACGAGCAGTACTTC

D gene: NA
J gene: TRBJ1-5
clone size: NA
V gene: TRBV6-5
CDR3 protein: CASSYRGNQPQHF
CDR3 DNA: TGTGCCAGCAGTTACCGGGGTAATCAGCCCCAGCATTTT

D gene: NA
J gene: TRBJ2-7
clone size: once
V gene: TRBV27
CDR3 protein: CASSPLGGSSYEQYF
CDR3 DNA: TGTGCCAGCAGCCCCCTAGGAGGCAGTTCCTACGAGCAGTACTTC

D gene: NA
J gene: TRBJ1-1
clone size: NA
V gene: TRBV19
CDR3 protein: CASSIGRRWGNVDTEAFF
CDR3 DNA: TGTGCCAGTAGTATAGGACGTCGATGGGGAAATGTAGACACTGAAGCTTTCTTT

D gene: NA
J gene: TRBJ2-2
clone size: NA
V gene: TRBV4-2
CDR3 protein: CASERTPNTGELFF
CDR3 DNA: TGTGCCAGTGAAAGGACACCTAACACCGGGGAGCTGTTTTTT

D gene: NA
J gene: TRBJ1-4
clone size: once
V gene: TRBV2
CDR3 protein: CASGGGRLFF
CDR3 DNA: TGTGCCAGCGGGGGGGGAAGACTGTTTTTT

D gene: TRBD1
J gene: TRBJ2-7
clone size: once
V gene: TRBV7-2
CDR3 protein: CASSLDWDRVEQYF
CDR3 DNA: TGTGCCAGCAGCTTAGATTGGGACAGGGTGGAGCAGTACTTC

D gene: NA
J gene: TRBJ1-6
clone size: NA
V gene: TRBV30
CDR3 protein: CAWSLSGTNNSPLHF
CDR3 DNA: TGTGCCTGGAGTTTATCCGGGACAAATAATTCACCCCTCCACTTT

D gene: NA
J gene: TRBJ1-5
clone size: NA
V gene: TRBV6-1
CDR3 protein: CASSEGLGGGQPQHF
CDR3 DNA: TGTGCCAGCAGTGAGGGGTTGGGGGGCGGCCAGCCCCAGCATTTT

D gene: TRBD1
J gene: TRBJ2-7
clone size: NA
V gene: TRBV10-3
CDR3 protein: CAIKEQGQDYEQYF
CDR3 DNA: TGTGCCATCAAGGAGCAGGGACAGGACTACGAGCAGTACTTC